The 32 T cell receptor beta chains listed next were all sequenced from one sample in a study of blood T cells in healthy people across ages. With a J-beta primer mix and a sample-barcoded 5' primer, a second PCR ran roughly 6 to 11 cycles. MiXCR, applied by TCRdb to the 5' RACE reads, yields one record per CDR3 protein. The data contain roughly 680,000 distinct CDR3 sequences, 52% of them singletons. The sample was blood. These TCRs come from a woman of 80 years or more in good health.

This clonotype has a handful of counts. The chain is built from TRBV6-5 and TRBJ2-5; D uncertain. The J call may be in error: the DNA end matches TRBJ2-7 better. The CDR3 has 12 residues. Germline CDR1 and CDR2: MNHEY and SVGAGI. This CDR3 is CASRSTTYEQYF. CDR3 bases: TGTGCCAGCAGGTCCACCACTTACGAGCAGTACTTC.

As to this clonotype: Being one base from a much bigger clone, this may be a read error. This chain's CDR3 is CASSIGEDCEQYF. The CDR3 DNA is TGTGCCAGCAGTATCGGGGAAGACTGCGAGCAGTACTTC. The rearrangement joins TRBV27 to TRBJ2-7; tentatively, D is TRBD2 (5 bases). Trimming cost V 5 bases and J 6 bases, with 14 bases left between them. Germline values: CDR1 MNHEY, CDR2 SMNVEV (reference sequence). This CDR3 is built from 13 residues.

The chain has TRBV29-1 and TRBJ2-1; unclear D gene. Germline V gene lookup returns CDR1 SQVTM and CDR2 ANQGSEA. The CDR3 spans 16 residues. Deletions cut 4 bases from V and 0 bases from J, with 16 bases between. The CDR3 loop reads CSVAGSEQSSYNEQFF. Written as DNA, the CDR3 is TGCAGCGTTGCGGGTTCGGAACAGAGCTCCTACAATGAGCAGTTCTTC.

The chain carries TRBV9 and TRBJ2-6, with TRBD1 identical over 7 bases. The CDR3 has 16 residues. V trimming: 7 bases; J trimming: 0 bases; junction bases outside the gene matches: 7. Germline CDR1 reads SGDLS; CDR2 reads YYNGEE. CDR3 protein: CASPTGVHSGANVLTF. CDR3 DNA sequence: TGTGCCAGCCCTACAGGGGTCCACTCTGGGGCCAACGTCCTGACTTTC.

J is TRBJ2-7 and V is TRBV15; D is unresolved. The CDR3 covers 15 residues. Germline V CDR1 and CDR2: LNHNV, YYDKDF (reference sequence). Trimming cost V 0 bases and J 1 base, with 10 bases left between them. CDR3 in DNA: TGTGCCACCAGCAGAGATGCAAGTTTATCCTACGAGCAGTACTTC. Protein product: CATSRDASLSYEQYF. Full variable domain (outside the CDR3, taken from reference TRBV15 and TRBJ2-7): DAMVIQNPRYQVTQFGKPVTLSCSQTLNHNVMYWYQQKSSQAPKLLFHYYDKDFNNEADTPDNFQSRRPNTSFCFLDIRSPGLGDTAMYLCATSRDASLSYEQYFGPGTRLTVT.

The V call is TRBV9, the J call TRBJ2-3, with a weak D call TRBD2 (6 bases). The CDR3 covers 14 residues. From germline, CDR1 is SGDLS and CDR2 YYNGEE. V was cut by 1 base and J by 7 bases, with 13 bases left in between. The CDR3 here is CASSVTRDSHTQYF. CDR3 nucleotide sequence: TGTGCCAGCAGCGTAACCCGGGACTCTCATACGCAGTATTTT.

The chain recombines TRBV28 with TRBJ2-1; the match to TRBD1 covers 10 bases. This CDR3 comprises 16 residues. Germline V lookup: CDR1 MDHEN, CDR2 SYDVKM. The trim removed 3 bases at V and 5 bases at J, leaving 7 bases unmatched. The CDR3 region is CASSFSGQGVHNEQFF. In DNA form, the CDR3 reads TGTGCCAGCAGTTTTAGTGGACAGGGGGTCCACAATGAGCAGTTCTTC. The whole variable domain, remainder taken from reference TRBV28 and TRBJ2-1, is DVKVTQSSRYLVKRTGEKVFLECVQDMDHENMFWYRQDPGLGLRLIYFSYDVKMKEKGDIPEGYSVSREKKERFSLILESASTNQTSMYLCASSFSGQGVHNEQFFGPGTRLTVL.

The chain carries TRBV7-3 and TRBJ2-3; TRBD2 aligns across 12 bases. The trim removed 6 bases at V and 3 bases at J, leaving 7 bases unmatched. Per the germline V gene, CDR1 is SGHTA and CDR2 is FQGTGA. The length of the CDR3 is 16 residues. CDR3 nucleotide sequence: TGTGCCAGCAGAACTCTAGCGGGGGGGCGGACAGATACGCAGTATTTT. It encodes CASRTLAGGRTDTQYF. Supplemented by reference TRBV7-3 and TRBJ2-3, the full variable domain reads GAGVSQTPSNKVTEKGKYVELRCDPISGHTALYWYRQSLGQGPEFLIYFQGTGAADDSGLPNDRFFAVRPEGSVSTLKIQRTERGDSAVYLCASRTLAGGRTDTQYFGPGTRLTVL.

Note on this clonotype: No conserved phenylalanine or tryptophan is present at the end of the CDR3, so a read error is the likely explanation. The DNA is left out, because the CDR3 cannot be placed on it with certainty; the CDR3 is given as TCRdb lists it. The chain is built from TRBV6-6 and TRBJ1-2; the table calls TRBD1, which could not be checked here. Germline V gene sequence: CDR1 MNHNY, CDR2 SVGAGI (reference sequence). The CDR3 spans 15 residues, counting both ends. This CDR3 is CASSYPTGGDYGNTV.

The chain is built from TRBV3-1 and TRBJ1-6; the D gene is possibly TRBD1 (5 bases). Per the germline V gene, CDR1 is LGHDT and CDR2 is YNNKEL (reference sequence). This CDR3 has 16 residues. Trimming cost V 3 bases and J 4 bases, with 13 bases left between them. Written as DNA, the CDR3 is TGTGCCAGCAGCCAGGCGGGGACGGCTTATAATTCACCCCTCCACTTT. Translated, it gives CASSQAGTAYNSPLHF.

On this clonotype itself: The germline gene is not matched at one end of the junction; a read error may be the cause. The chain couples TRBV6-2 or TRBV6-3 to TRBJ2-2; TRBD1 matches at 10 bases. CDR3 length: 15 amino acids. In germline, CDR1 is MNHEY, CDR2 SVGEGT. The CDR3 region is CASSDSGTGAGELFF. CDR3 DNA sequence: TGTGCCAGCAGTGACTCCGGGACAGGGGCCGGGGAGCTGTTTTTT.

The genes are TRBV5-1 and TRBJ2-1; 8 nucleotides agree with TRBD1. The CDR3 runs to 15 residues. From germline, CDR1 is SGHRS and CDR2 YFSETQ. With 5 bases clipped from V and 3 bases from J, the junction kept 7 bases outside the gene matches. CDR3 loop: CASSRGQGVYNEQFF. CDR3 nucleotides: TGCGCCAGCAGTCGAGGACAGGGTGTCTACAATGAGCAGTTCTTC.

The chain is built from TRBV9 and TRBJ1-4, with D possibly TRBD1 on 5 matching bases. The CDR3 spans 14 residues. Per germline, CDR1 SGDLS and CDR2 YYNGEE. Trimming removed 2 bases at V and 5 bases at J, with 10 bases between. Here the CDR3 DNA reads TGTGCCAGCAGCGTTGCAGGGCGGAATGAAAAACTGTTTTTT. Its protein product is CASSVAGRNEKLFF.

This clonotype has a single count. A read error may be the cause here, since a much bigger clone is one base away. The V call is TRBV6-6, the J call TRBJ2-3; 9 bases fit TRBD1. Trimming at V came to 5 bases and at J to 1 base, leaving 4 bases not matched to a gene. Germline V gene data show CDR1 as MNHNY and CDR2 as SVGAGI (reference sequence). The CDR3 sequence is 15 residues long. The CDR3: CASSMDRGGTDTQYF. In DNA, the CDR3 is TGTGCCAGCAGTATGGACAGGGGCGGCACAGATACGCAGTATTTT.

V gene TRBV29-1 combines with J gene TRBJ2-1, with D possibly matching TRBD1 (5 bases). CDR1 and CDR2 (germline): SQVTM, ANQGSEA. CDR3 size: 12 residues. V lost 3 bases and J lost 9, with 12 bases in between. CDR3 bases: TGCAGCGTTGAGCCAGACAGAACTGAGCAGTTCTTC. This sequence encodes CSVEPDRTEQFF.

Points on this clonotype: The junction departs from the called germline gene at one end, perhaps through a read error. This chain uses TRBV7-9 with TRBJ2-5; D gene ambiguous. This CDR3 contains 12 residues. CDR1 SEHNR and CDR2 FQNEAQ come from the germline V gene (reference sequence). The CDR3: CSSTSNVETQYF. The CDR3 nucleotides read TGTTCCAGCACTTCCAACGTAGAGACCCAGTACTTC.

With respect to this clonotype: This may be a read error, as it is one base from a much larger clone. CDR3 sequence (DNA): TGTGCCAGCAGTCGGACAGGGGGCTTAGGACAGTTCTTC. Translating gives CASSRTGGLGQFF. This rearrangement joins TRBV27 to TRBJ2-1; 11 bases line up with TRBD1. In germline, CDR1 is MNHEY, CDR2 SMNVEV (reference sequence). The CDR3 covers 13 residues. V shed 5 bases and J 13 bases; nucleotides not matched to a gene: 7.

The chain recombines TRBV5-1 with TRBJ2-2; 9 nucleotides match TRBD1. Germline CDR1 SGHRS, CDR2 YFSETQ. Trimming cost V 5 bases and J 3 bases; bases outside gene matches: 5. CDR3 length: 15 amino acids. The CDR3 is CASRNRDRDTGELFF. CDR3 DNA: TGCGCCAGCAGAAACCGGGACAGGGACACCGGGGAGCTGTTTTTT.

This chain links TRBV4-1 with TRBJ2-5; possible D gene TRBD2, 6 bases. V was shortened by 1 base and J by 4 bases, with 16 bases between the two germline ends. Germline V gene sequence: CDR1 MGHRA, CDR2 YSYEKL. CDR3 length equals 16 residues. The CDR3 protein is CASSQVGRLVGETQYF. As DNA, the CDR3 is TGCGCCAGCAGCCAAGTTGGGAGACTAGTCGGAGAGACCCAGTACTTC.

For this clonotype: A single base separates this from a much larger clone, so it may be a read error. The chain uses TRBV28 and TRBJ2-1, with D uncertain. Germline CDR1 reads MDHEN; CDR2 reads SYDVKM. V gave up 5 bases and J gave up 2 bases, with 13 bases separating them. The CDR3 is made up of 15 amino acids. Written as DNA, the CDR3 is TGTGCCAGCAGTCGACACTCCAGCCCCTACAATGAGCAGTTCTTC. This codes for CASSRHSSPYNEQFF.

This chain connects TRBV11-2 to TRBJ2-1; 8 nucleotides match TRBD1. The germline gives CDR1 SGHAT, CDR2 FQNNGV. With 3 bases clipped from V and 6 bases from J, the junction kept 7 bases outside the gene matches. The CDR3 has 15 amino acids. Here the CDR3 reads CASSLSRGQVNEQFF. The DNA for the CDR3 is TGTGCCAGCAGCTTGAGCAGGGGGCAGGTCAATGAGCAGTTCTTC.

This clonotype was seen a few times. The V and J genes are TRBV11-2 and TRBJ2-3; D is undetermined. This CDR3 is built from 16 residues. Trimming took 1 base from V and 0 from J, leaving 11 bases between them. CDR1 SGHAT and CDR2 FQNNGV come from the germline V gene. The CDR3 region has the DNA TGTGCCAGCAGCTTAGTCGGTCTAACTAGCACAGATACGCAGTATTTT. Amino acids: CASSLVGLTSTDTQYF.

In this sample, this clonotype turned up many times. V is TRBV2 and J is TRBJ2-1; TRBD1 or TRBD2 may be the D gene (7 bases each). V lost 2 bases to trimming and J lost 9 bases, with 17 bases between them. The CDR3 extends over 15 amino acids. CDR1 is SNHLY, CDR2 FYNNEI, per germline. The CDR3 bases are TGTGCCAGCAGTGAACAGGGGGGGATGATTCGTGAGCAGTTCTTC. Its protein product is CASSEQGGMIREQFF.

The rearrangement links TRBV4-1 to TRBJ1-2; weak D call: TRBD1 (5 bases). V lost 3 bases and J 3 bases, leaving 11 bases between the germline ends. In germline, CDR1 is MGHRA, CDR2 YSYEKL. This CDR3 contains 14 residues. The CDR3 sequence is CASSHGRGDYGYTF. CDR3 nucleotide sequence: TGCGCCAGCAGCCATGGGCGGGGGGACTATGGCTACACCTTC.

This clonotype was counted only a few times. The CDR3 loop reads CSVRGPRGTGELFF. Written as DNA, the CDR3 is TGCAGTGTCAGAGGCCCAAGGGGTACCGGGGAGCTGTTTTTT. The genes are TRBV20-1 and TRBJ2-2; possibly TRBD1 for D (5 bases). CDR3 length: 14 residues. Germline-derived CDR1 and CDR2 are DFQATT and SNEGSKA (reference sequence). V lost 7 bases and J lost 5, with 17 bases in between.

The V call is TRBV20-1, the J call TRBJ2-7; 7 bases are a match to TRBD2. CDR1 and CDR2 (germline): DFQATT, SNEGSKA (reference sequence). V shed 0 bases and J 2 bases; nucleotides not matched to a gene: 4. This CDR3 has 14 amino acids. The CDR3 sequence: CSARDSGFPYEQYF. In DNA, the CDR3 is TGCAGTGCTAGAGATAGCGGGTTCCCCTACGAGCAGTACTTC.

Points on this clonotype: This may be a read error, as it is one base from a much larger clone. The chain recombines TRBV4-1 with TRBJ2-1, with 10 nucleotides matching TRBD2. Germline CDR1 reads MGHRA; CDR2 reads YSYEKL. V was pared by 0 bases and J by 10 bases, with 6 bases of the junction left unmatched. The CDR3 length is 15 residues. CDR3 loop: CASSQDPAGGWEQFF. DNA of the CDR3: TGCGCCAGCAGCCAAGATCCAGCGGGAGGGTGGGAGCAGTTCTTC.

The chain recombines TRBV3-1 with TRBJ2-7, with D perhaps TRBD2 (6 bases). Germline values: CDR1 LGHDT, CDR2 YNNKEL (reference sequence). The CDR3 loop spans 13 amino acids. With 2 bases removed from V and 6 bases from J, the gap between germline ends came to 11 bases. The DNA for the CDR3 is TGTGCCAGCAGCCAAAACGGAGCGGGCGAGCAGTACTTC. Encoded protein: CASSQNGAGEQYF.

J is TRBJ1-2 and V is TRBV20-1; 8 nucleotides line up with TRBD1. The V gene's germline CDR1 is DFQATT and CDR2 SNEGSKA (reference sequence). Trimming at V came to 2 bases and at J to 8 bases, leaving 1 base not matched to a gene. CDR3 length: 11 residues. CDR3 coding DNA: TGCAGTGCTAGACCAGGGGGCGGCTACACCTTC. It is translated as CSARPGGGYTF.

In its sample, this clonotype was seen once. A read error is possible here, since a much larger clone lies one base away. The rearrangement links TRBV9 to TRBJ2-1, with a weak D call TRBD2 (6 bases). This CDR3 is 15 amino acids long. Per germline, CDR1 SGDLS and CDR2 YYNGEE. CDR3 nucleotides: TGTGCCAGCAGCGTAGACGGGGGTCGGCACAATGAGCGGTTCTTC. Translated, it gives CASSVDGGRHNERFF.

The gene calls are TRBV3-1 and TRBJ2-5, with D perhaps TRBD1 (5 bases). TRBJ2-7 explains the end of the DNA better; the J call may be wrong. Germline CDR1 is LGHDT and CDR2 is YNNKEL (reference sequence). CDR3 size: 13 residues. The CDR3 DNA reads as TGTGCCAGCAGCCACTCCAGGGCCTACGAGCAGTACTTC. Protein sequence: CASSHSRAYEQYF.

V gene TRBV19 combines with J gene TRBJ2-7; possible D gene TRBD2, 6 bases. Deletions cut 3 bases from V and 6 bases from J, with 18 bases between. The CDR3 has 15 amino acids. The germline V gene encodes CDR1 LNHDA and CDR2 SQIVND (reference sequence). The CDR3 sequence: CASSIGASVIPEQYF. Here the CDR3 DNA reads TGTGCCAGTAGTATCGGGGCTAGCGTAATCCCCGAGCAGTACTTC.